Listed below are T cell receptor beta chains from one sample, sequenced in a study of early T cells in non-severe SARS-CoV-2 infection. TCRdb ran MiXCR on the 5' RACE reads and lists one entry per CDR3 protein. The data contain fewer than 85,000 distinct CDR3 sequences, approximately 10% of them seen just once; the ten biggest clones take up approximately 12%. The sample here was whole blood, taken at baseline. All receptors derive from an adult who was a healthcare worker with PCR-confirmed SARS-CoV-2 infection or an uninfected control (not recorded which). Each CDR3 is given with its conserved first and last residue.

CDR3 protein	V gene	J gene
CRGGTANTEAFF	TRBV29-1	TRBJ1-1
CASRGGAGMDTQYF	TRBV5-4	TRBJ2-3
CASSFGRDYEQYF	TRBV12-3/TRBV12-4	TRBJ2-7
CASRFGEGFNNEQYF	TRBV7-9	TRBJ2-7
CATSIKGLEVNEQFF	TRBV15	TRBJ2-1
CASSTRGAHETQYF	TRBV7-8	TRBJ2-5
CASSLDATGNYGYTF	TRBV5-4	TRBJ1-2
CASSLVRHTEAFF	TRBV7-2	TRBJ1-1
CSATQPTSGGPTGELFF	TRBV20-1	TRBJ2-2
CASRAGTGASGELFF	TRBV11-1	TRBJ2-2
CAISGGTGSPYEQYF	TRBV10-3	TRBJ2-7
CSVELWGQGLNTEAFF	TRBV29-1	TRBJ1-1
CASSFAYGYTF	TRBV28	TRBJ1-2
CASSRGQGSTGANVLTF	TRBV5-1	TRBJ2-6
CASSEVIGAITNYGYTF	TRBV2	TRBJ1-2
CASSTDGYGYTF	TRBV12-3/TRBV12-4	TRBJ1-2
CASSLASGGAQYF	TRBV7-2	TRBJ2-5
CASSPRGGNTEAFF	TRBV7-2	TRBJ1-1
CSARERAGMNTEAFF	TRBV20-1	TRBJ1-1
CASSQDPEGVTQYF	TRBV4-3	TRBJ2-5
CASSRTSGSNTGELFF	TRBV7-3	TRBJ2-2
CASSWGTGGVNTIYF	TRBV13	TRBJ1-3
CASSDPGAGWGEQFF	TRBV19	TRBJ2-1
CASSLKTRSGEQFF	TRBV11-2	TRBJ2-1
CASSHGAEAFF	TRBV6-5	TRBJ1-1
CASSGGQGGNEQFF	TRBV5-1	TRBJ2-1
CSVELIAGSTQYF	TRBV29-1	TRBJ2-3
CASSFWVANYEQYF	TRBV5-6	TRBJ2-7
CAISPGDPDTQYF	TRBV10-3	TRBJ2-3
CASSSTVLEQYF	TRBV7-9	TRBJ2-7
CASSLIGQYNEQFF	TRBV2	TRBJ2-1
CACKMPGRDTEAFF	TRBV6-1	TRBJ1-1
CASSLRGLGDTQYF	TRBV7-2	TRBJ2-3
CASSLTGEIKFF	TRBV5-1	TRBJ2-1
CASPPALALETDTQYF	TRBV28	TRBJ2-3
CASSRQGLNIGANVLTF	TRBV7-6	TRBJ2-6
CASSPMDLF	TRBV5-4	TRBJ1-1
CASSQARAYEQYF	TRBV3-1	TRBJ2-7
CASSFGLAGSNEQFF	TRBV5-1	TRBJ2-1
CASSLDGLATETQYF	TRBV11-2	TRBJ2-5
CATSRDLVGTGEAFF	TRBV15	TRBJ1-1
CASSWGRGLYNEQFF	TRBV11-2	TRBJ2-1
CSVVGGTYGYTF	TRBV29-1	TRBJ1-2
CASSLHLAGPQETQYF	TRBV7-2	TRBJ2-5
CASSQTSGETQYF	TRBV7-9	TRBJ2-5
CSAGEGRLNEQFF	TRBV20-1	TRBJ2-1
CSARDPGFKSTDTQYF	TRBV20-1	TRBJ2-3
CASSVFNSPLHF	TRBV6-2/TRBV6-3	TRBJ1-6
CASSQELGRDSPYEQYF	TRBV14	TRBJ2-7
CATRGTGNPYNEQFF	TRBV15	TRBJ2-1
CASSVGNAGSYGYTF	TRBV9	TRBJ1-2